This record covers a single T cell receptor (beta chain). Into CD45RA+ naive and CD45RA-negative memory subsets, the CD4+ cells were split. The CDR3 runs 14 residues. Germline CDR1 reads KGHSH; CDR2 reads LQKENI. The V end lost 4 bases, the J end lost 2 bases, and 12 bases lay between the germline ends. This sample stems from a study of shared clonotypes between healthy human individuals. Study details: Per donor, CD8 memory used one plate, CD8 naive used two, CD4 memory used three and CD4 naive used three.

Method: immunoSEQ multiplex PCR; TCRdb's copy keeps in-frame clones and lacks some. The repertoire consists of roughly 2.5 million clones, with over 85% occurring once and the leading ten covering roughly 0.15%. Material: naive CD4+ T cells sorted from blood. The subset here: CD45RA+ positively selected. The receptor was isolated from a man between 18 and 29 years old in good health. This chain links TRBV18 with TRBJ2-7; D gene ambiguous. CDR3 in amino acids: CASSRTDVAYEQYF. The CDR3, as DNA: TGTGCCAGCTCACGGACGGACGTTGCCTACGAGCAGTACTTC.